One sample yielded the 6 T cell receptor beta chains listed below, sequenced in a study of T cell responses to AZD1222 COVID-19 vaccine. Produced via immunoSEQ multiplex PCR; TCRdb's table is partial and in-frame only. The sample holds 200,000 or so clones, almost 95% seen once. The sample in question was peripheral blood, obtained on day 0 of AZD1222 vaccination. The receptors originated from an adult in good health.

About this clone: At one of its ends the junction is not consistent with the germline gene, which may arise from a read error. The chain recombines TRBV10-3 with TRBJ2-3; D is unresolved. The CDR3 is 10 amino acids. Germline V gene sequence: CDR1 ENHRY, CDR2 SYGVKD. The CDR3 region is CATVLLTAFF. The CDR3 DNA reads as TGTGCCACCGTTTTACTTACCGCCTTTTTT.

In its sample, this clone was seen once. DNA for the CDR3: TGCAGTGCTAGTCTAGCACCAACCTACGAGCAGTACTTC. This gives the protein CSASLAPTYEQYF. The chain is built from TRBV20-1 and TRBJ2-7; D perhaps matches TRBD2 (5 bases). This CDR3 region has 13 residues. The germline V and J ends were trimmed by 3 bases and 2 bases, with 11 bases remaining between them. CDR1 and CDR2 from the germline V gene are DFQATT and SNEGSKA (reference sequence).

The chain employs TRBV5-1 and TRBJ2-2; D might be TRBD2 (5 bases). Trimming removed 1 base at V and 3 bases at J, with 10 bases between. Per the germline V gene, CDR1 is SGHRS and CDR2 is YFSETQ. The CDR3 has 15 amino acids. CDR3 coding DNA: TGCGCCAGCAGCTTGAGTCTAGCAGACACCGGGGAGCTGTTTTTT. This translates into CASSLSLADTGELFF.

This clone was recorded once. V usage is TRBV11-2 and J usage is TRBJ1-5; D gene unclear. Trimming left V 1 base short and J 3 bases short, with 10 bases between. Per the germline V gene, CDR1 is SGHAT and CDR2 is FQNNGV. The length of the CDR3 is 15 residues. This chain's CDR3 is CASSLVARSNQPQHF. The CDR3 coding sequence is TGTGCCAGCAGCTTAGTCGCCAGGTCCAATCAGCCCCAGCATTTT. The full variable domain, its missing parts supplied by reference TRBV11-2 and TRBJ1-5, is EAGVAQSPRYKIIEKRQSVAFWCNPISGHATLYWYQQILGQGPKLLIQFQNNGVVDDSQLPKDRFSAERLKGVDSTLKIQPAKLEDSAVYLCASSLVARSNQPQHFGDGTRLSIL.

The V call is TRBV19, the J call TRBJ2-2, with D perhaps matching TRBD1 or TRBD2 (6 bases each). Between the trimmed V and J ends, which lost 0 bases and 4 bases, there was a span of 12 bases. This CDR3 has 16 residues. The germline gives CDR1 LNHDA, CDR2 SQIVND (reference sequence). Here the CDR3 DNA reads TGTGCCAGTAGTATAGAGCCGGGGGCGAGCACCGGGGAGCTGTTTTTT. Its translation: CASSIEPGASTGELFF.

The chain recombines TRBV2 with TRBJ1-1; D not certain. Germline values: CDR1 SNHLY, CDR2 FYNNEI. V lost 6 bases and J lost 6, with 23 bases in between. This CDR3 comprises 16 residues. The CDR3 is CASSKERRALDAEAFF. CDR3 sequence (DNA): TGTGCCAGCAGCAAAGAACGTAGGGCGTTGGATGCTGAAGCTTTCTTT.